The T cell receptor (beta chain) under discussion was sequenced for a study of cytomegalovirus exposure and HLA in healthy donors (dated 2017 in TCRdb). As for the study more broadly: In an earlier analysis of under 750 of the donors, 276 Gb of sequence data and 117 million unique TCR beta sequences from 150 million to 200 million T cells were reported. Roughly 310 gigabases of sequencing data and roughly 90 million unique TCR sequences were included in an early release covering roughly 600 HLA-typed donors. Of the roughly 430 genotyped donors, about 80% fell in the genetic ancestry cluster associated with self-reported Caucasian donors. The aim of the study was to test whether cataloging public T cell receptors could identify signatures of past pathogen exposure. The study profiled the T cell repertoires of more than 500 subjects by immunosequencing and related them to cytomegalovirus serostatus. Besides the first cohort of 500 to 700 subjects, a separate validation cohort made up of 120 or so different subjects was used. To predict cytomegalovirus infection status, the study brought together high-throughput TCR immunosequencing, statistical association of individual TCRs with disease status, and machine learning. To study patterns of TCR occurrence, a later analysis re-analyzed previously published TCR beta repertoires from hundreds of donors and added high-resolution HLA genotyping. The later analysis used no new phenotypic data to find candidate immune exposures, relying instead on TCR beta sequences and their occurrence across donors. An earlier analysis of around 540 of the donors applied high-throughput TCR beta sequencing to assess whether each TCR beta V gene segment acted as functional or pseudogenic. Donor age, sex, ethnicity and CMV serostatus were collected together with the repertoire data. A later genetic analysis took genome-wide SNP genotypes for about 55% of the 666 donors and used that subset as a discovery cohort. All discovery cohort repertoires had been generated using a single sequencing platform. Both class I and class II loci were covered by HLA typing, at four-digit resolution. Typing coverage varied by locus: roughly 629-630 donors for A, B, C, DRB1 and DQB1; approximately 520 for DQA1; more than 600 for DPA1; around 450 for DPB1. Several DR-DQ haplotypes were handled as single units for association and clustering because linkage in the cohort was strong. Among a few hundred genotyped donors of the cohort, an average of about 240,000 unique TCR beta nucleotide sequences were sequenced per donor, around 20% of them non-productive. Overall study results and their limits: A further reported finding was that TCR beta sequences accurately predicted the HLA-A and HLA-B alleles for most subjects in the first cohort. According to a later analysis, parvovirus B19, influenza, CMV and Epstein-Barr virus appeared linked to several top co-occurrence clusters. A total of roughly 160 TCR beta chains were listed by the study as associated with cytomegalovirus. A later genetic analysis reported fewer N-insertions in productive TCRs among donors in an Asian-associated ancestry cluster than the roughly 720-donor mean. In a later analysis, HLA-associated TCR beta chains were found to be more clonally expanded and to have lower generation probabilities than equally common non-associated chains. When HLA alleles, especially DR and DQ, strongly co-occurred, attributing TCR associations to individual alleles was difficult. A later genetic analysis associated a missense DCLRE1C variant with V-gene and J-gene trimming of TCR beta chains, and an independent cohort replicated the association. Because some donors lacked HLA typing at each locus, the association tests relied only on the typed subset. In vitro tests confirmed that three of the cytomegalovirus-associated TCR beta chains recognize cytomegalovirus antigens. The 87-base-pair reads could not distinguish some IMGT-functional V segments, including TRBV6-2 and TRBV6-3, so those segments were excluded. A later analysis found that TCR association rates varied across HLA loci, with DRB1 alleles showing the most associated TCRs and HLA-C alleles the fewest. In an earlier analysis of under 600 of the donors, most TCR beta V segments were observed in productive rearrangements about 87% or about 30% of the time, broadly matching IMGT annotations. This cohort had only TCR beta chains sequenced, and the lack of alpha or paired-chain data limited which features could be detected. The earlier analysis of approximately 590 of the donors excluded about 16 rarely observed V segments, including chromosome 9 orphons, because counts were too low. Correlated functional status among segregating V segments might be attributable to linkage disequilibrium, but an unknown experimental factor could not be ruled out. Across donors, most TCR sequences were observed very rarely, whereas some public TCRs were present in many individuals. According to the authors, the approach could potentially be generalized to other disease states and immunological phenotypes. Presence/absence analyses assumed roughly uniform sequencing depth across donors, an assumption that may not hold. According to a later analysis, most CMV-associated TCR beta chains appeared to be HLA-restricted, and the HLA associations seemed to be driven largely by CMV exposure. The classifier was reported to diagnose cytomegalovirus status with high specificity and sensitivity in both the original and validation cohorts. For the cohort, immune exposure information was limited to CMV serostatus. Specific HLA alleles were associated with 16,951 TCR beta sequences at a false discovery rate of 0.05 in a later analysis. A cluster of highly shared sequence variants was judged likely to represent a technical artifact of the sequencing pipeline.

The library was obtained by the immunoSEQ multiplex PCR assay. A mixture of 60 forward primers for TCR Vbeta segments and 13 reverse primers for TCR Jbeta segments was used in the multiplex PCR. The CDR3 region of rearranged TCR beta genes was amplified from genomic DNA by a multiplex PCR assay. Amplified TCR beta libraries were sequenced as 87-base-pair reads on the Illumina HiSeq System. Turning to the authors' computational methods: In a later analysis, tens of millions of unique TCR beta chains were counted across the 650 to 700 repertoires, and roughly 10 million of these chains were shared by at least two donors. A nearest-neighbor algorithm error-corrected the raw reads and collapsed the reads into unique sequences, merging closely related sequences to remove PCR and sequencing errors. Alignment of CDR3 sequences to IMGT reference sequences was used to assign V, D and J gene segments. For a sequence to be retained, a match of at least six nucleotides to both a V gene segment and a J gene segment was required. A rearrangement counted as productive if the CDR3 had no stop codons and remained in frame with V and J, and every other rearrangement counted as non-productive. Following IMGT convention, CDR3 was defined as the stretch from the second conserved V-encoded cysteine up to the conserved J-encoded phenylalanine. Sequences without an unambiguous match to a single V gene segment were excluded from the earlier analysis of 450 to 750 of the donors. In an earlier analysis of 587 of the donors, a V segment was called functional when productive rearrangements were above 56.7%, and segregating when the standard deviation between donors exceeded 5%. A statistical classification framework was developed to diagnose cytomegalovirus status using the catalog of TCR beta chain sequences. In a later analysis, V and J genes were assigned by comparing TCR nucleotide sequences against IMGT/GENE-DB human TR gene sequences. In a later analysis, CDR3 sequences and most-parsimonious VDJ recombination scenarios were assigned using the TCRdist pipeline. A later analysis defined each TCR beta chain by its CDR3 amino acid sequence plus V-gene family, and excluded reads lacking a unique V-gene family. To address suspected cross-contamination and a sequencing artifact, a later analysis removed over 500 highly shared, low-generation-probability nucleotide sequences. In a later analysis, a clonal expansion index was calculated for each public chain from normalized within-repertoire ranks of inferred template counts. Generation probabilities in a later analysis came from a VDJ recombination model fitted to out-of-frame rearrangements, and those results were checked against IGoR. A later analysis scored TCR-TCR, TCR-HLA and TCR-CMV co-occurrence with hypergeometric tests, applying a repertoire-size bias correction to TCR pairs. A later analysis estimated false discovery rates by permuting HLA or CMV assignments 20 times. In a later analysis, co-occurring TCRs were grouped using DBSCAN, and TCRdist sequence similarity was added for clustering within HLA-allele-positive subsets. For co-occurrence clustering, repertoires with fewer than 30,000 or more than 120,000 public chains were excluded, along with four to six repertoires with anomalous nucleotide sharing. The source is immuneACCESS, and TCRdb retained only in-frame sequences with V and J called. Part of the clones is not carried over; for the studies checked, unresolved V genes explain less than half of this, and the remainder is unexplained. V, J and clone size reflect that table, while D and trimming were determined from the DNA. The sample table holds roughly 130,000 clones, of which 79% were seen once. The ten top clones hold 1.5% to 2% of the sample.

The cohort was made up of 500 to 800 healthy bone marrow donors. At the time of sampling, every cohort member was nominally healthy, though immune exposures that went unrecorded were likely present. The donor tested CMV seronegative and was one of the 352 seronegative cohort members. A peripheral blood sample was provided by each donor, and peripheral blood mononuclear cells were used for TCR beta sequencing. The Qiagen DNeasy Blood Extraction Kit was used to extract genomic DNA from the blood cell samples. CDR1 is given as LNHNV and CDR2 as YYDKDF, both from the germline V gene (reference sequence). V has 5 bases trimmed and J has 1 base trimmed; junction bases matching no gene number 4. The CDR3 runs 14 amino acids, cysteine and phenylalanine included. Only the CDR3 portion is preserved as DNA: 42 bases, with reading frame beginning at the first base. A remark on this clone: Its cognate antigen has yet to be identified. Base qualities are not at hand, and no much larger clone is one base apart.

Specimen: PBMCs. This receptor was obtained from a young man in good health and CMV-seronegative. The V gene is TRBV15 and the J gene is TRBJ2-7; 8 of the junction bases match TRBD1. CDR3 loop: CATSARTGSYEQYF. DNA sequence: TGTGCCACCAGCGCGAGGACAGGGTCCTACGAGCAGTACTTC. With the rest looked up from the reference TRBV15 and TRBJ2-7 genes rather than sequenced, the full variable domain is DAMVIQNPRYQVTQFGKPVTLSCSQTLNHNVMYWYQQKSSQAPKLLFHYYDKDFNNEADTPDNFQSRRPNTSFCFLDIRSPGLGDTAMYLCATSARTGSYEQYFGPGTRLTVT.